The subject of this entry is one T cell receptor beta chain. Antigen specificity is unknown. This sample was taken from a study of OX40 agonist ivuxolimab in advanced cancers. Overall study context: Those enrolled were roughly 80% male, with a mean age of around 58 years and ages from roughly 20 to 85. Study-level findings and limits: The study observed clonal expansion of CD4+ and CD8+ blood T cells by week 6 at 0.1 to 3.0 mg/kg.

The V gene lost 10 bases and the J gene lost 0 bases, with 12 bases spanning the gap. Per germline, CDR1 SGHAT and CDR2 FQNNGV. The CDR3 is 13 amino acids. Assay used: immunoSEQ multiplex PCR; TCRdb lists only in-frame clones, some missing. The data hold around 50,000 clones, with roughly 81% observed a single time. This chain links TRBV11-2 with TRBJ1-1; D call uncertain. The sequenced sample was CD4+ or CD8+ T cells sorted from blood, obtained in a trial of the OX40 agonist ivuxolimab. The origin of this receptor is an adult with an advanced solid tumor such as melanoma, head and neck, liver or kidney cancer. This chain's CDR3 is CATGRTLNTEAFF. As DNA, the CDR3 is TGTGCCACCGGGCGAACATTGAACACTGAAGCTTTCTTT.